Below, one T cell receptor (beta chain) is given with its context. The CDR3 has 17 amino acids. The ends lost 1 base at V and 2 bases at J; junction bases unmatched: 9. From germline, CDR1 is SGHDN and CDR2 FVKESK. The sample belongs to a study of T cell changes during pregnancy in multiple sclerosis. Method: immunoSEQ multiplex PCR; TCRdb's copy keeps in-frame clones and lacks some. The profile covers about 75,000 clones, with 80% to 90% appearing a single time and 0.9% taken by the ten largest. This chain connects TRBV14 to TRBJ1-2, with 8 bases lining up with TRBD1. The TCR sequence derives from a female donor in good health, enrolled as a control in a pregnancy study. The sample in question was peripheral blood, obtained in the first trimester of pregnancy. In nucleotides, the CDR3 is TGTGCCAGCAGCCAAGTGGGGCGTACAGGGGGGAACTATGGCTACACCTTC. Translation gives CASSQVGRTGGNYGYTF.